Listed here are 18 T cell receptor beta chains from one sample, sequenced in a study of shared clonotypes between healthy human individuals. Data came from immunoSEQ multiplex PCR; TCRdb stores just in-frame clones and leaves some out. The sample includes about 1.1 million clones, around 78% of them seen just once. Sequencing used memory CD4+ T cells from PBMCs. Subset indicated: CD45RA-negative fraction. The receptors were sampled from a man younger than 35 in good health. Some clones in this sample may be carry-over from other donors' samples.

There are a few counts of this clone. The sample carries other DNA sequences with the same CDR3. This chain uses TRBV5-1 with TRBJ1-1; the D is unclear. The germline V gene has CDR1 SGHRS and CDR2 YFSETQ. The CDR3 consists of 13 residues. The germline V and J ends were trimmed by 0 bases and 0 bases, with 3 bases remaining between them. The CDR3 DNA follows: TGCGCCAGCAGCTTGGGTGTGAACACTGAAGCTTTCTTT. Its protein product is CASSLGVNTEAFF.

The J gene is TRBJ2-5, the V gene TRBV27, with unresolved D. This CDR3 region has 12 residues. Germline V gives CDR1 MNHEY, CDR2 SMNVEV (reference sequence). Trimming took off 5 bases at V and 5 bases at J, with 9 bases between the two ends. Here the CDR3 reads CASSPKAETQYF. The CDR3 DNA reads TGTGCCAGCAGTCCAAAGGCGGAGACCCAGTACTTC.

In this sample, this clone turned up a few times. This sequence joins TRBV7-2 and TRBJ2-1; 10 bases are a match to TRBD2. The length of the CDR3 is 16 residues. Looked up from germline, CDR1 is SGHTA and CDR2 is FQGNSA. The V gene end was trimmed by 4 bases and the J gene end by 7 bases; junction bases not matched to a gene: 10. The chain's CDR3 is CASSSGRLAGANEQFF. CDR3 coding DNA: TGTGCCAGCAGCTCGGGGAGGCTAGCGGGAGCTAATGAGCAGTTCTTC.

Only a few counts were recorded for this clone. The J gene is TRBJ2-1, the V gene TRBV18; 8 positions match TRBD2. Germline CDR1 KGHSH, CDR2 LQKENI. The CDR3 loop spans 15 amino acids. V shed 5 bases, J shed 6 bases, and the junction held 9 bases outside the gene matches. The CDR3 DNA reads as TGTGCCAGCTCAAAAGGACTAGCTGAAGTCAATGAGCAGTTCTTC. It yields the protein CASSKGLAEVNEQFF.

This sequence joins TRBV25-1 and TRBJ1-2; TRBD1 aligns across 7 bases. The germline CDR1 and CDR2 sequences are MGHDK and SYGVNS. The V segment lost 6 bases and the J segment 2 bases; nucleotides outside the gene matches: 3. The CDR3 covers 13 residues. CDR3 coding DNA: TGTGCCAGCAGCGGGGGACAGAACTATGGCTACACCTTC. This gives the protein CASSGGQNYGYTF.

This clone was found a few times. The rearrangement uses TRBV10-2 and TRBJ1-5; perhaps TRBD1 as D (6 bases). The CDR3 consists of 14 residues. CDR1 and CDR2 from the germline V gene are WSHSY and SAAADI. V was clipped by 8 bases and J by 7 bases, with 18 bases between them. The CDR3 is CASSTQGSGQPQHF. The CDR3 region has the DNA TGCGCCAGCTCGACTCAGGGGAGCGGACAGCCCCAGCATTTT.

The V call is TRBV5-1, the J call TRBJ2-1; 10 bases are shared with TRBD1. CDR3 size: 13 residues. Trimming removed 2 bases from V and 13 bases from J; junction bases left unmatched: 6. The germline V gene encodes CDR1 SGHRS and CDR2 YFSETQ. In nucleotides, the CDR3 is TGCGCCAGCAGCTTAACCCGGGACAGGGGCCAGTTCTTC. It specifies CASSLTRDRGQFF.

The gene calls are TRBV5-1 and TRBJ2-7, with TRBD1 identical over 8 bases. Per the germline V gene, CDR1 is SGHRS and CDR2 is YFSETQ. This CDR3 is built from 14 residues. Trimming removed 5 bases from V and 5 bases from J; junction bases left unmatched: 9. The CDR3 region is CASSGGQEFNEQYF. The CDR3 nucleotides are TGCGCCAGCAGTGGGGGACAGGAGTTTAACGAGCAGTACTTC.

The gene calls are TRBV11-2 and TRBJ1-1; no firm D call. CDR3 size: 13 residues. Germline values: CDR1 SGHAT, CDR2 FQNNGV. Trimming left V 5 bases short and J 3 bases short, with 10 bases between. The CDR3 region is CASSLSGDTEAFF. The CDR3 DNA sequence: TGTGCCAGCAGCCTAAGTGGGGACACTGAAGCTTTCTTT. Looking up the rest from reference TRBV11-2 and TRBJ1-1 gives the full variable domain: EAGVAQSPRYKIIEKRQSVAFWCNPISGHATLYWYQQILGQGPKLLIQFQNNGVVDDSQLPKDRFSAERLKGVDSTLKIQPAKLEDSAVYLCASSLSGDTEAFFGQGTRLTVV.

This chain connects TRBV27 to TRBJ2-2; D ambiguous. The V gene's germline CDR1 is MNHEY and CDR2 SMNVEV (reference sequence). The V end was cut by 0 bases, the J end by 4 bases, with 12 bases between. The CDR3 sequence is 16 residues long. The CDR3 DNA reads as TGTGCCAGCAGTTTATCCAATGAAAGAGGCACCGGGGAGCTGTTTTTT. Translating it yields CASSLSNERGTGELFF.

CDR3 coding DNA: TGTGCCAGCAGGGGGCCGAACACTGAAGCTTTCTTT. Translation gives CASRGPNTEAFF. The chain recombines TRBV6-6 with TRBJ1-1; D may be TRBD1 (5 bases). This CDR3 has 12 residues. Germline V gene lookup returns CDR1 MNHNY and CDR2 SVGAGI (reference sequence). V gave up 6 bases and J gave up 1 base, with 6 bases separating them.

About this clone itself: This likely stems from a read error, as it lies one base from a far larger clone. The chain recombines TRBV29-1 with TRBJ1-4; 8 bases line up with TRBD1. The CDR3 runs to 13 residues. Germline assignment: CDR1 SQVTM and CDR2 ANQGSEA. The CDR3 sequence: CSAVSGGSEELFF. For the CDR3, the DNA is TGCAGCGCAGTATCAGGGGGCAGTGAAGAACTGTTTTTT.

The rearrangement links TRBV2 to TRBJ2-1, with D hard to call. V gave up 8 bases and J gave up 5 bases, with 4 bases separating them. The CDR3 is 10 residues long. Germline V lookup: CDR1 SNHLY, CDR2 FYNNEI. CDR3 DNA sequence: TGTGCCAGCGGGAACAATGAGCAGTTCTTC. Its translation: CASGNNEQFF.

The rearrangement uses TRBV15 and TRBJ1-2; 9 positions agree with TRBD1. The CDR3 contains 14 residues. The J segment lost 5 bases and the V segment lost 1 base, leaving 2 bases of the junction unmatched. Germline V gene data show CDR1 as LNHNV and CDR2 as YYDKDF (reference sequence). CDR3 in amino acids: CATSRGGQGYGYTF. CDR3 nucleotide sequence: TGTGCCACCAGCAGAGGGGGACAGGGTTATGGCTACACCTTC.

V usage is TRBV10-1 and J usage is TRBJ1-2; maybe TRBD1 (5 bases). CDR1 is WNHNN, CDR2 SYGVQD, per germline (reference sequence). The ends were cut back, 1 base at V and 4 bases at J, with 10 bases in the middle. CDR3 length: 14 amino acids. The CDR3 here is CASSEFPRGYGYTF. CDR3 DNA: TGCGCCAGCAGTGAGTTCCCAAGGGGCTATGGCTACACCTTC.

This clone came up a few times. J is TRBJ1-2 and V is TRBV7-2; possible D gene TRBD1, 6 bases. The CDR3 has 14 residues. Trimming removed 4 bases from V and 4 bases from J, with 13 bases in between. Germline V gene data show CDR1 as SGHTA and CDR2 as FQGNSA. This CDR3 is CASSSPTGFYGYTF. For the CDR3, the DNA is TGTGCCAGCAGCTCCCCAACAGGGTTCTATGGCTACACCTTC.

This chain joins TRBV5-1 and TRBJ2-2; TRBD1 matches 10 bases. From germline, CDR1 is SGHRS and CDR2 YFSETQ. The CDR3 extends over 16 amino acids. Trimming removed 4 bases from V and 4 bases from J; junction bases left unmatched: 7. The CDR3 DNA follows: TGCGCCAGCAGCCCCGGACAGGGGGGGAGCACCGGGGAGCTGTTTTTT. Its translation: CASSPGQGGSTGELFF.

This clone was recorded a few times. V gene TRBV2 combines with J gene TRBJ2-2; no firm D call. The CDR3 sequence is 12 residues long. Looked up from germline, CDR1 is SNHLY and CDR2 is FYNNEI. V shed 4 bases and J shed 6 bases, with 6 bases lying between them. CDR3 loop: CASSAFAGELFF. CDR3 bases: TGTGCCAGCAGTGCTTTTGCCGGGGAGCTGTTTTTT.